These 18 T cell receptor beta chains came from one sample sequenced in a study of T cell changes during pregnancy in multiple sclerosis. Using immunoSEQ multiplex PCR, the repertoire was profiled, and TCRdb retains in-frame clones only, with some absent. The data contain 45,000 to 55,000 clones, 92% of them singletons. Sequenced material: CD4+ T cells from peripheral blood mononuclear cells, taken in the second trimester of pregnancy. All receptors come from a female donor in good health, enrolled as a control in a pregnancy study.

This clone has only one observation. This chain links TRBV5-8 with TRBJ2-5; tentatively, D is TRBD1 (6 bases). CDR1 SGHTS and CDR2 YDEGEE come from the germline V gene. V gave up 3 bases and J gave up 5 bases, with 14 bases separating them. The CDR3 covers 14 residues. Here the CDR3 reads CASSSLTGWETQYF. The CDR3 bases are TGTGCCAGCAGCTCCTTGACAGGTTGGGAGACCCAGTACTTC.

This sequence joins TRBV5-4 and TRBJ1-1; the D is unclear. The CDR3 loop spans 15 amino acids. V lost 0 bases to trimming and J lost 0 bases, with 9 bases between them. Per germline, CDR1 SGHNT and CDR2 YYREEE (reference sequence). CDR3 sequence (DNA): TGTGCCAGCAGCTTGGACAGCCTGATGAACACTGAAGCTTTCTTT. Amino acids: CASSLDSLMNTEAFF.

V usage is TRBV6-5 and J usage is TRBJ2-3, with 11 bases aligning to TRBD2. CDR3 length equals 16 residues. Trimming cost V 0 bases and J 5 bases; bases outside gene matches: 4. The germline V gene encodes CDR1 MNHEY and CDR2 SVGAGI. CDR3 bases: TGTGCCAGCAGTTACTCGAGGCTAGCGGGAGGAGATACGCAGTATTTT. This gives the protein CASSYSRLAGGDTQYF.

The V call is TRBV28, the J call TRBJ2-5, with TRBD1 matching 9 bases. The CDR3 is made up of 19 amino acids. Germline V gives CDR1 MDHEN, CDR2 SYDVKM. V lost 1 base and J lost 4; bases outside the gene matches: 16. The CDR3 reads CASSLSRRIDRGLSETQYF. In nucleotides, the CDR3 is TGTGCCAGCAGTTTATCCCGGCGGATAGACAGGGGGTTATCAGAGACCCAGTACTTC.

The chain has TRBV28 and TRBJ2-7; the match to TRBD2 covers 7 bases. V lost 5 bases, J lost 7 bases, and 14 bases stayed unmatched. The CDR3 consists of 15 residues. Germline CDR1 MDHEN, CDR2 SYDVKM. The CDR3 DNA reads as TGTGCCAGCAGTACCGTAGGGAGGGCCTCGAGGGAGCAGTACTTC. Protein product: CASSTVGRASREQYF. Full variable domain (missing parts from reference TRBV28 and TRBJ2-7): DVKVTQSSRYLVKRTGEKVFLECVQDMDHENMFWYRQDPGLGLRLIYFSYDVKMKEKGDIPEGYSVSREKKERFSLILESASTNQTSMYLCASSTVGRASREQYFGPGTRLTVT.

The chain couples TRBV21-1 to TRBJ2-7; TRBD2, as called in the table, went unchecked against the DNA. TRBV21-1 is deemed a pseudogene. The CDR3 runs to 15 residues. The CDR3 coding sequence is TGTGCCAGCAGCAAAGGGAAGGAGATATCCTACGAGCAGTACTTC. Encoded protein: CASSKGKEISYEQYF.

V usage is TRBV19 and J usage is TRBJ2-3, with D perhaps matching TRBD1 (5 bases). Germline loops: CDR1 LNHDA, CDR2 SQIVND (reference sequence). CDR3 length equals 14 residues. Trimming shortened V by 7 bases and J by 6 bases, and 17 bases separated the two germline ends. CDR3 nucleotide sequence: TGTGCCAGTACCCCGCCTGGGGCGCTTGATACGCAGTATTTT. Translating it yields CASTPPGALDTQYF.

This chain connects TRBV21-1 to TRBJ1-5; TRBD1, as called in the table, went unchecked against the DNA. TRBV21-1 has pseudogene status. This CDR3 is built from 15 residues. In DNA, the CDR3 is TGTGCCAGCAGCTTTCCTGACAGGCTGAATCAGCCCCAGCATTTT. Translated: CASSFPDRLNQPQHF.

This chain connects TRBV6-6 to TRBJ1-5; perhaps TRBD1 as D (5 bases). There are 14 residues in the CDR3. The V gene lost 1 base and the J gene lost 4 bases, with 8 bases spanning the gap. Germline V CDR1 and CDR2: MNHNY, SVGAGI (reference sequence). CDR3 coding DNA: TGTGCCAGCAGTTACTTGGAGGGGAATCAGCCCCAGCATTTT. It yields the protein CASSYLEGNQPQHF.

The V and J genes are TRBV27 and TRBJ2-2, with a tentative D call TRBD1 (6 bases). The CDR3 has 16 amino acids. V lost 7 bases, J lost 0 bases, and 15 bases lay in between. Germline V gene sequence: CDR1 MNHEY, CDR2 SMNVEV (reference sequence). CDR3 sequence (DNA): TGTGCCAGCACCTACAGGGCAACCTCGAACACCGGGGAGCTGTTTTTT. Translation: CASTYRATSNTGELFF.

In its sample, this clone was seen once. The CDR3 loop reads CASTSHWAKSSYEQYF. The CDR3, as DNA: TGTGCCAGCACCTCTCATTGGGCAAAAAGCTCCTACGAGCAGTACTTC. The V and J genes are TRBV28 and TRBJ2-7; D not resolved. The CDR3 spans 16 residues. Trimming removed 7 bases at V and 0 bases at J, with 19 bases between. Germline CDR1 is MDHEN and CDR2 is SYDVKM.

This sequence joins TRBV6-5 and TRBJ2-7; maybe TRBD2 (6 bases). V gave up 5 bases and J gave up 5 bases, with 19 bases separating them. The CDR3 runs to 15 residues. The germline gives CDR1 MNHEY, CDR2 SVGAGI. In DNA, the CDR3 is TGTGCCAGCAGTGTTTACCGGGACTCTTCTAACGAGCAGTACTTC. This translates into CASSVYRDSSNEQYF.

The V and J genes are TRBV7-2 and TRBJ2-1; 8 bases align to TRBD1. The germline V gene has CDR1 SGHTA and CDR2 FQGNSA. V shed 4 bases and J 9 bases; nucleotides not matched to a gene: 11. CDR3 length equals 15 residues. CDR3 sequence reads: CASSSQGASNTEQFF. In DNA, the CDR3 is TGTGCCAGCAGCTCTCAGGGGGCTTCGAATACTGAGCAGTTCTTC.

This clone showed up just once. The chain joins TRBV2 to TRBJ2-2; tentatively, D is TRBD2 (5 bases). CDR3 length equals 14 residues. The germline V gene has CDR1 SNHLY and CDR2 FYNNEI. V was pared by 8 bases and J by 2 bases, with 12 bases between. The CDR3 nucleotides read TGTGCCAGCCGGCGGGTGTTCAACACCGGGGAGCTGTTTTTT. Translation: CASRRVFNTGELFF.

The chain carries TRBV11-3 and TRBJ2-7; 7 nucleotides agree with TRBD2. The CDR3 totals 14 residues. CDR1 and CDR2 (germline): SGHNT, YENEEA. V dropped 0 bases and J dropped 7; count of bases not matched to a gene: 6. For the CDR3, the DNA is TGTGCCAGCAGCTTAGATGCGGGGAGGGATGAGCAGTACTTC. As protein: CASSLDAGRDEQYF.

Here the CDR3 reads CASSLTGIYEQYF. The CDR3 DNA reads TGTGCCAGCAGCTTAACCGGGATCTACGAGCAGTACTTC. The chain recombines TRBV7-2 with TRBJ2-7; D might be TRBD2 (5 bases). V shed 2 bases and J shed 3 bases, with 8 bases lying between them. Germline-derived CDR1 and CDR2 are SGHTA and FQGNSA. The CDR3 loop spans 13 amino acids. Combining the CDR3 with reference TRBV7-2 and TRBJ2-7 gives the whole variable domain GAGVSQSPSNKVTEKGKDVELRCDPISGHTALYWYRQSLGQGLEFLIYFQGNSAPDKSGLPSDRFSAERTGGSVSTLTIQRTQQEDSAVYLCASSLTGIYEQYFGPGTRLTVT.

The sample holds one count of this clone. The rearrangement joins TRBV18 to TRBJ2-7; 8 bases line up with TRBD1. The CDR3 length is 15 residues. J lost 4 bases, V lost 0 bases, and 5 bases had no gene match. CDR1 and CDR2 from the germline V gene are KGHSH and LQKENI. The chain's CDR3 is CASSPPSGGRYEQYF. As DNA, the CDR3 is TGTGCCAGCTCACCACCGTCAGGGGGCCGGTACGAGCAGTACTTC. Looking up the rest from reference TRBV18 and TRBJ2-7 gives the full variable domain: NAGVMQNPRHLVRRRGQEARLRCSPMKGHSHVYWYRQLPEEGLKFMVYLQKENIIDESGMPKERFSAEFPKEGPSILRIQQVVRGDSAAYFCASSPPSGGRYEQYFGPGTRLTVT.

About this clone: Different DNA sequences within this sample yield the same CDR3. The V gene is TRBV15, the J gene TRBJ1-5; TRBD1 matches 7 bases. The CDR3 is made up of 15 amino acids. Germline-derived CDR1 and CDR2 are LNHNV and YYDKDF (reference sequence). The V and J ends lost 0 bases and 6 bases, in that order; junction bases with no gene match: 5. Written as DNA, the CDR3 is TGTGCCACCAGCAGAGATCCAGGGGGAGGTCAGCCCCAGCATTTT. It yields the protein CATSRDPGGGQPQHF.